The 30 T cell receptor beta chains below come from one sample, sequenced in a study of shared clonotypes between healthy human individuals. Terminally differentiated effector memory CD45RA+ cells were left out of the naive CD8 fraction, which was CD45RO-negative and positively selected for CCR7. The protocol was immunoSEQ multiplex PCR, while the TCRdb copy is restricted to in-frame clones and leaves out a portion. The sample has roughly 2.1 million clones, 90% to 95% seen once. The specimen was naive CD8+ T cells from PBMCs. These receptors all stem from a young man in good health. Some clones in this sample may be carry-over from other donors' samples.

The rearrangement joins TRBV29-1 to TRBJ2-1, with TRBD2 matching 9 bases. CDR3 size: 18 residues. The germline V gene encodes CDR1 SQVTM and CDR2 ANQGSEA. The V and J ends lost 7 bases and 0 bases, in that order; junction bases with no gene match: 16. CDR3 sequence (DNA): TGCAGCGCCGCGGGAGGGCCTTCCCCCTCGAGCTCCTACAATGAGCAGTTCTTC. This sequence encodes CSAAGGPSPSSSYNEQFF.

The chain employs TRBV5-5 and TRBJ2-7; D not certain. Germline-derived CDR1 and CDR2 are SGHKS and YYEKEE (reference sequence). Trimming removed 1 base from V and 3 bases from J, with 8 bases in between. The length of the CDR3 is 13 residues. The CDR3 here is CASSLRRVYEQYF. CDR3 nucleotides: TGTGCCAGCAGCTTGCGTAGGGTCTACGAGCAGTACTTC. Together with reference TRBV5-5 and TRBJ2-7, the CDR3 gives the full variable domain: DAGVTQSPTHLIKTRGQQVTLRCSPISGHKSVSWYQQVLGQGPQFIFQYYEKEERGRGNFPDRFSARQFPNYSSELNVNALLLGDSALYLCASSLRRVYEQYFGPGTRLTVT.

This chain links TRBV4-3 with TRBJ1-1, with D possibly TRBD1 on 6 matching bases. Germline CDR1 and CDR2: LGHNA and YSLEER. V dropped 8 bases and J dropped 1 base, with 20 bases sitting between them. CDR3 length: 16 amino acids. The CDR3: CASGGLLGGENTEAFF. CDR3 nucleotide sequence: TGCGCCAGCGGGGGTTTGTTGGGGGGCGAGAACACTGAAGCTTTCTTT.

The rearrangement uses TRBV4-1 and TRBJ1-5, with 8 nucleotides matching TRBD1. The V gene's germline CDR1 is MGHRA and CDR2 YSYEKL. J gave up 8 bases and V 3 bases, and 6 bases lay outside the gene matches. This CDR3 is built from 14 residues. The CDR3: CASSHDRGGEPQHF. The CDR3 DNA sequence: TGCGCCAGCAGCCACGACAGGGGAGGTGAGCCCCAGCATTTT.

This chain uses TRBV5-1 with TRBJ1-1; D is uncertain. This CDR3 is 13 amino acids long. With 3 bases removed from V and 7 bases from J, the gap between germline ends came to 13 bases. Germline CDR1 reads SGHRS; CDR2 reads YFSETQ. In DNA, the CDR3 is TGCGCCAGCAGCTCCTTCGGCGGGGATGAAGCTTTCTTT. As protein: CASSSFGGDEAFF.

This rearrangement joins TRBV7-9 to TRBJ2-4; D is unresolved. The CDR3 has 12 residues. Per germline, CDR1 SEHNR and CDR2 FQNEAQ (reference sequence). Trimming took 5 bases from V and 6 from J, leaving 8 bases between them. CDR3 in DNA: TGTGCCAGCAGCGGAAGAGGAAACATTCAGTACTTC. This encodes CASSGRGNIQYF.

The chain uses TRBV19 and TRBJ2-7; D is perhaps TRBD2 (5 bases). The CDR3 consists of 13 residues. V lost 4 bases and J 5 bases, leaving 12 bases between the germline ends. Germline assignment: CDR1 LNHDA and CDR2 SQIVND (reference sequence). CDR3 nucleotides: TGTGCCAGTAGTAACCCCTTCGGGGACGAGCAGTACTTC. Protein sequence: CASSNPFGDEQYF.

The V call is TRBV23-1, the J call TRBJ2-5; weak D call: TRBD1 (6 bases). TRBV23-1 is an ORF; its function is uncertain. V was clipped by 0 bases and J by 2 bases, with 16 bases between them. CDR3 length equals 17 residues. Written as DNA, the CDR3 is TGCGCCAGCAGTCAATCGAACAGGGACGATTCTCAAGAGACCCAGTACTTC. It encodes CASSQSNRDDSQETQYF.

This chain links TRBV19 with TRBJ1-5; 9 positions agree with TRBD1. CDR1 and CDR2 (germline): LNHDA, SQIVND (reference sequence). After removal of 7 bases from V and 4 bases from J, the junction contained 8 bases not matched to a gene. CDR3 size: 15 residues. Here the CDR3 reads CASMTGGLRNQPQHF. CDR3 DNA: TGTGCCAGTATGACAGGGGGATTACGGAATCAGCCCCAGCATTTT.

The chain recombines TRBV7-9 with TRBJ2-7; 7 nucleotides agree with TRBD2. This CDR3 contains 14 residues. The germline CDR1 and CDR2 sequences are SEHNR and FQNEAQ (reference sequence). The trim removed 8 bases at V and 2 bases at J, leaving 9 bases unmatched. CDR3 residues: CASRGEAGAYEQYF. The CDR3 nucleotides are TGTGCCAGCCGTGGGGAGGCGGGAGCCTACGAGCAGTACTTC.

This chain links TRBV28 with TRBJ2-7; D uncertain. Trimming shortened V by 5 bases and J by 1 base, and 9 bases separated the two germline ends. Germline values: CDR1 MDHEN, CDR2 SYDVKM. CDR3 length: 13 residues. CDR3 nucleotide sequence: TGTGCCAGCAGTCCGCCGGAATCCTACGAGCAGTACTTC. Translation: CASSPPESYEQYF.

The rearrangement joins TRBV7-9 to TRBJ2-1; D not certain. Trimming shortened V by 2 bases and J by 8 bases, and 16 bases separated the two germline ends. The germline V gene encodes CDR1 SEHNR and CDR2 FQNEAQ (reference sequence). This CDR3 is 15 amino acids long. The CDR3 sequence is CASSLPGLGIYEQFF. CDR3 in DNA: TGTGCCAGCAGCTTACCCGGGTTGGGGATCTATGAGCAGTTCTTC.

The rearrangement uses TRBV6-5 and TRBJ1-5; D ambiguous. Germline V gives CDR1 MNHEY, CDR2 SVGAGI. This CDR3 has 15 residues. V lost 0 bases, J lost 7 bases, and 13 bases lay in between. The CDR3 DNA is TGTGCCAGCAGTTACTCGATTGGATCGGAACAGCCCCAGCATTTT. Amino acid sequence: CASSYSIGSEQPQHF.

About this clone itself: A much larger clone lies one base from this, so it may be a read error. This sample also contains other DNA sequences that code for the same CDR3. CDR3 coding DNA: TGTGCCAGCAGCTTCGGGAACACTGAAGCTTTCTTT. This sequence encodes CASSFGNTEAFF. This chain uses TRBV5-4 with TRBJ1-1; D remains unclear. Trimming removed 2 bases at V and 1 base at J, with 3 bases between. Germline values: CDR1 SGHNT, CDR2 YYREEE (reference sequence). This CDR3 contains 12 residues.

This chain joins TRBV2 and TRBJ1-3; no definite D call. Germline V gene lookup returns CDR1 SNHLY and CDR2 FYNNEI. CDR3 length: 14 residues. The CDR3 reads CVLRLSGAGNTIYF. For the CDR3, the DNA is TGTGTCCTACGTCTGTCGGGAGCGGGAAACACCATATATTTT.

J is TRBJ2-7 and V is TRBV19; D call uncertain. Germline V gene data show CDR1 as LNHDA and CDR2 as SQIVND (reference sequence). The CDR3 runs 13 residues. The germline V and J ends were trimmed by 5 bases and 7 bases, with 15 bases remaining between them. The CDR3 DNA reads as TGTGCCAGTAGTGCCCGCTTGATGGATGAGCAGTACTTC. This translates into CASSARLMDEQYF.

The rearrangement links TRBV5-4 to TRBJ2-7; a weak D match, TRBD1 (5 bases). The CDR3 consists of 14 residues. Germline CDR1 SGHNT, CDR2 YYREEE (reference sequence). Trimming removed 0 bases from V and 1 base from J, with 8 bases in between. CDR3: CASSLAGISYEQYF. DNA for the CDR3: TGTGCCAGCAGCTTGGCAGGGATATCCTACGAGCAGTACTTC.

The rearrangement links TRBV5-5 to TRBJ2-3; tentatively, D is TRBD1 (5 bases). CDR1 and CDR2 from the germline V gene are SGHKS and YYEKEE (reference sequence). With 4 bases removed from V and 6 bases from J, the gap between germline ends came to 15 bases. The CDR3 loop spans 14 amino acids. DNA for the CDR3: TGTGCCAGCAGCCCCCCCCAGGGCTGGGATACGCAGTATTTT. It codes for CASSPPQGWDTQYF.

Only one count was recorded for this clone. V usage is TRBV5-5 and J usage is TRBJ2-3; 10 positions match TRBD2. V lost 4 bases to trimming and J lost 4 bases; unmatched junction nucleotides: 18. Germline assignment: CDR1 SGHKS and CDR2 YYEKEE (reference sequence). The length of the CDR3 is 19 residues. CDR3 region: CASSQGPYLTSGNADTQYF. The CDR3 coding sequence is TGTGCCAGCAGCCAAGGCCCCTATTTAACTAGCGGGAATGCAGATACGCAGTATTTT. The full variable domain, with the rest looked up from reference TRBV5-5 and TRBJ2-3, is DAGVTQSPTHLIKTRGQQVTLRCSPISGHKSVSWYQQVLGQGPQFIFQYYEKEERGRGNFPDRFSARQFPNYSSELNVNALLLGDSALYLCASSQGPYLTSGNADTQYFGPGTRLTVL.

The V gene is TRBV19, the J gene TRBJ2-6; D ambiguous. V was pared by 4 bases and J by 3 bases, with 7 bases between. The CDR3 is made up of 14 amino acids. From germline, CDR1 is LNHDA and CDR2 SQIVND (reference sequence). The CDR3 sequence: CASSTFGGANVLTF. CDR3 DNA: TGTGCCAGTAGTACCTTCGGTGGGGCCAACGTCCTGACTTTC.

The chain links TRBV4-3 to TRBJ2-3, with D hard to call. Germline CDR1 and CDR2: LGHNA and YSLEER. V lost 1 base and J 2 bases, leaving 7 bases between the germline ends. CDR3 length equals 14 residues. The CDR3 sequence: CASSQAGYTDTQYF. The CDR3 bases are TGCGCCAGCAGCCAAGCAGGCTACACAGATACGCAGTATTTT.

CDR3 residues: CAISERGKTSGSRTYEQYF. In nucleotides, the CDR3 is TGTGCCATCAGTGAAAGGGGAAAAACTAGCGGGAGTAGGACCTACGAGCAGTACTTC. The V call is TRBV10-3, the J call TRBJ2-7; 11 bases are a match to TRBD2. V lost 3 bases, J lost 2 bases, and 15 bases stayed unmatched. Germline CDR1 ENHRY, CDR2 SYGVKD. This CDR3 is 19 amino acids long.

J is TRBJ1-4 and V is TRBV10-3, with 9 bases identical to TRBD1. This CDR3 spans 12 amino acids. V shed 11 bases and J 8 bases; nucleotides not matched to a gene: 6. Germline V gene lookup returns CDR1 ENHRY and CDR2 SYGVKD. CDR3 sequence: CAASGQGEKLFF. The CDR3 DNA is TGTGCCGCGTCGGGACAGGGCGAAAAACTGTTTTTT.

Comment on this clone: This specimen includes other DNA sequences encoding the same CDR3. The chain employs TRBV7-2 and TRBJ2-7; 9 bases match TRBD1. With 4 bases clipped from V and 6 bases from J, the junction kept 7 bases outside the gene matches. Per germline, CDR1 SGHTA and CDR2 FQGNSA. The CDR3 has 14 amino acids. CDR3 residues: CASSSRDRVGEQYF. The CDR3 nucleotides are TGTGCCAGCAGCTCCCGGGACAGGGTCGGCGAGCAGTACTTC.

The J gene is TRBJ2-1, the V gene TRBV7-9, with D perhaps TRBD2 (6 bases). Germline loops: CDR1 SEHNR, CDR2 FQNEAQ (reference sequence). V lost 6 bases and J lost 13, with 19 bases in between. The CDR3 has 13 amino acids. In DNA, the CDR3 is TGTGCCAGCAGTCCCCCTAGCGAAGTCCTACAGTTCTTC. It translates to CASSPPSEVLQFF.

The rearrangement links TRBV6-5 to TRBJ2-7; 9 bases line up with TRBD1. J lost 6 bases, V lost 5 bases, and 11 bases had no gene match. CDR1 is MNHEY, CDR2 SVGAGI, per germline. There are 15 residues in the CDR3. CDR3 in amino acids: CASSGTGSSFSEQYF. The CDR3 DNA reads as TGTGCCAGCAGTGGGACAGGGAGTTCCTTCAGCGAGCAGTACTTC.

The chain employs TRBV6-6 and TRBJ1-5; no firm D call. Germline-derived CDR1 and CDR2 are MNHNY and SVGAGI (reference sequence). This CDR3 is 12 amino acids long. With 5 bases removed from V and 4 bases from J, the gap between germline ends came to 6 bases. The CDR3 protein is CASSPGNQPQHF. The DNA for the CDR3 is TGTGCCAGCAGTCCGGGGAATCAGCCCCAGCATTTT.

In the case of this clone: Other DNA sequences in this sample translate to the same CDR3. This chain uses TRBV6-1 with TRBJ1-3; D is uncertain. The V gene's germline CDR1 is MNHNS and CDR2 SASEGT. The CDR3 contains 15 residues. V gave up 1 base and J gave up 1 base, with 8 bases separating them. CDR3 residues: CASSEGTLSGNTIYF. In DNA form, the CDR3 reads TGTGCCAGCAGTGAAGGTACCTTGTCTGGAAACACCATATATTTT.

The V and J genes are TRBV4-3 and TRBJ2-7, with TRBD2 matching over 11 bases. Unmatched junction bases numbered 11, after V lost 5 bases and J lost 2 bases. The V gene's germline CDR1 is LGHNA and CDR2 YSLEER. This CDR3 has 17 amino acids. CDR3 nucleotide sequence: TGCGCCAGCAGCTCTTTCGCGGTAGCGGGAGGGACCTACGAGCAGTACTTC. Translated, it gives CASSSFAVAGGTYEQYF.

The CDR3 is CASSIGKGGFPYEQYF. The CDR3, as DNA: TGTGCCAGTAGTATAGGTAAAGGAGGGTTTCCCTACGAGCAGTACTTC. The rearrangement joins TRBV19 to TRBJ2-7; perhaps TRBD2 as D (6 bases). This CDR3 region has 16 residues. The germline V gene encodes CDR1 LNHDA and CDR2 SQIVND (reference sequence). V lost 1 base to trimming and J lost 2 bases, with 15 bases between them.